The entry below describes one T cell receptor beta chain. The sample comes from a study of CD8 T cells in Susac syndrome. The CDR3 length is 14 residues. The germline CDR1 and CDR2 sequences are DFQATT and SNEGSKA (reference sequence). Random hexamers served to reverse transcribe roughly 0.5 to 1 ug RNA. MiXCR, run by TCRdb on the immunoSEQ multiplex PCR reads, gives a single entry per CDR3 protein. The sample has around 200,000 distinct CDR3 sequences, about 94% seen once. The receptor was isolated from a human donor with Susac syndrome. The sample comprised CD4+ T cells from PBMCs. The chain combines TRBV20-1 with TRBJ2-3; 7 nucleotides agree with TRBD2. DNA for the CDR3: TGCACTGCCCGGGGGGAACTTGGCACAGATACGCAGTATTTT. Amino acids: CTARGELGTDTQYF.